The 2 T cell receptor beta chains reported below all come from one sample, sequenced in a study of beta chain features in type 1 diabetes. The study reverse transcribed the entire isolated RNA, so it sequenced expressed TCRB transcripts. Here immunoSEQ multiplex PCR was the method, and the copy in TCRdb shows in-frame clones only, minus some. The sample holds about 340,000 clones, less than 9.5% seen once. Material: central memory CD4+ T cells from blood. Receptors were obtained from a woman aged 18-29 years in good health.

This clone was counted a few times. This chain uses TRBV7-2 with TRBJ2-7; D possibly corresponds to TRBD1 (5 bases). Germline V gene lookup returns CDR1 SGHTA and CDR2 FQGNSA. The CDR3 contains 14 residues. With 5 bases removed from V and 3 bases from J, the gap between germline ends came to 14 bases. The CDR3 nucleotides are TGTGCCAGCAGCCCTACAAGGGGCAGCTACGAGCAGTACTTC. Translating it yields CASSPTRGSYEQYF.

The chain has TRBV7-3 and TRBJ2-1, with D unresolved. The length of the CDR3 is 13 residues. The germline V and J ends were trimmed by 4 bases and 5 bases, with 9 bases remaining between them. CDR1 is SGHTA, CDR2 FQGTGA, per germline. The DNA for the CDR3 is TGTGCCAGCAGCTCCGGTAGTGACAATGAGCAGTTCTTC. Amino acids: CASSSGSDNEQFF.